The 24 T cell receptor beta chains below were found in one sample sequenced in a study of CD8 T cells in Susac syndrome. A quantity of roughly 0.5 to 1 ug RNA underwent reverse transcription using random hexamers. TCRdb itself ran the immunoSEQ multiplex PCR reads through MiXCR, one entry per CDR3 protein. The repertoire holds around 200,000 distinct CDR3 sequences, with 85% to 95% as singletons. The sequencing input was CD4+ T cells from PBMCs. The source is a human donor in good health.

The rearrangement uses TRBV3-1 and TRBJ1-5, with 10 bases lining up with TRBD1. CDR1 is LGHDT, CDR2 YNNKEL, per germline (reference sequence). CDR3 length: 16 residues. With 0 bases clipped from V and 6 bases from J, the junction kept 5 bases outside the gene matches. The DNA of the CDR3 is TGTGCCAGCAGCCAAGATCAGGGACAGGGGATTCAGCCCCAGCATTTT. Residues: CASSQDQGQGIQPQHF.

This chain connects TRBV29-1 to TRBJ2-5; 7 bases are a match to TRBD2. After removal of 5 bases from V and 4 bases from J, the junction contained 7 bases not matched to a gene. Germline V gives CDR1 SQVTM, CDR2 ANQGSEA. The CDR3 contains 13 residues. This CDR3 reads CSVRGRAVETQYF. CDR3 nucleotides: TGCAGCGTTCGGGGGAGGGCCGTAGAGACCCAGTACTTC.

This rearrangement joins TRBV20-1 to TRBJ2-5; 12 nucleotides agree with TRBD2. CDR3 size: 16 residues. Per the germline V gene, CDR1 is DFQATT and CDR2 is SNEGSKA (reference sequence). Trimming removed 1 base from V and 4 bases from J; junction bases left unmatched: 7. CDR3 sequence reads: CSARVLAGGRGETQYF. CDR3 nucleotide sequence: TGCAGTGCTAGAGTTCTAGCGGGAGGGCGAGGAGAGACCCAGTACTTC.

The rearrangement uses TRBV5-4 and TRBJ1-1; possible D gene TRBD1, 5 bases. CDR3 length equals 13 residues. The germline CDR1 and CDR2 sequences are SGHNT and YYREEE (reference sequence). Deletions cut 4 bases from V and 2 bases from J, with 9 bases between. DNA of the CDR3: TGTGCCAGCAGCGTGACAGCTAACACTGAAGCTTTCTTT. Translating gives CASSVTANTEAFF.

The V gene is TRBV4-1, the J gene TRBJ2-7; a possible D gene is TRBD1 (6 bases). Germline CDR1 is MGHRA and CDR2 is YSYEKL. CDR3 length: 15 residues. The germline V and J ends were trimmed by 0 bases and 3 bases, with 12 bases remaining between them. CDR3 DNA: TGCGCCAGCAGCCAAGAAAGAATAGGGGGCTACGAGCAGTACGTC. This gives the protein CASSQERIGGYEQYV.

In its sample, this clonotype was seen once. This chain joins TRBV3-1 and TRBJ2-6; D might be TRBD1 (5 bases). V was trimmed by 3 bases and J by 4 bases, leaving 10 bases between them. This CDR3 is built from 15 residues. Germline CDR1 is LGHDT and CDR2 is YNNKEL (reference sequence). The CDR3 nucleotides are TGTGCCAGCAGCCACGGATGGGGCGGGGCCAACGTCCTGACTTTC. This encodes CASSHGWGGANVLTF.

The V gene is TRBV14, the J gene TRBJ1-1; D gene ambiguous. V lost 2 bases, J lost 5 bases, and 9 bases lay in between. This CDR3 has 13 amino acids. The germline CDR1 and CDR2 sequences are SGHDN and FVKESK. CDR3: CASSQSGNTEAFF. As DNA, the CDR3 is TGTGCCAGCAGCCAATCCGGGAATACTGAAGCTTTCTTT.

This sequence joins TRBV3-1 and TRBJ2-6; D gene uncertain. Germline CDR1 and CDR2: LGHDT and YNNKEL (reference sequence). The CDR3 is 12 residues long. With 2 bases removed from V and 5 bases from J, the gap between germline ends came to 1 base. CDR3 amino acids: CASSQRANVLTF. In DNA, the CDR3 is TGTGCCAGCAGCCAAAGGGCCAACGTCCTGACTTTC.

This chain connects TRBV7-9 to TRBJ2-2; possibly TRBD1 for D (5 bases). Germline V gene data show CDR1 as SEHNR and CDR2 as FQNEAQ (reference sequence). This CDR3 is built from 17 residues. V was trimmed by 1 base and J by 0 bases, leaving 12 bases between them. CDR3 residues: CASSLDRNYANTGELFF. The CDR3 coding sequence is TGTGCCAGCAGCTTAGACAGGAACTACGCGAACACCGGGGAGCTGTTTTTT. The full variable domain, rest sourced from reference TRBV7-9 and TRBJ2-2, is DTGVSQNPRHKITKRGQNVTFRCDPISEHNRLYWYRQTLGQGPEFLTYFQNEAQLEKSRLLSDRFSAERPKGSFSTLEIQRTEQGDSAMYLCASSLDRNYANTGELFFGEGSRLTVL.

The rearrangement uses TRBV20-1 and TRBJ2-1, with TRBD2 identical over 11 bases. The CDR3 is 14 residues long. Unmatched junction bases numbered 4, after V lost 5 bases and J lost 4 bases. Per the germline V gene, CDR1 is DFQATT and CDR2 is SNEGSKA (reference sequence). CDR3 nucleotides: TGCAGTGCTTACGGGACTAGCGGATACAATGAGCAGTTCTTC. Encoded protein: CSAYGTSGYNEQFF.

V usage is TRBV19 and J usage is TRBJ1-2; TRBD1 might be the D (5 bases). Trimming took off 5 bases at V and 4 bases at J, with 8 bases between the two ends. The CDR3 has 12 residues. Germline V gives CDR1 LNHDA, CDR2 SQIVND (reference sequence). The CDR3 sequence: CASSGALYGYTF. Here the CDR3 DNA reads TGTGCCAGTAGTGGGGCCCTCTATGGCTACACCTTC.

The V and J genes are TRBV2 and TRBJ1-2, with TRBD1 as a possible D gene (5 bases). The V and J ends lost 1 base and 5 bases respectively, with 14 bases between them. CDR1 is SNHLY and CDR2 is FYNNEI in the germline V gene. This CDR3 comprises 15 residues. The CDR3 loop reads CASSEGGRGVYGYTF. In nucleotides, the CDR3 is TGTGCCAGCAGTGAAGGGGGCCGGGGAGTATATGGCTACACCTTC.

CDR3 bases: TGCGCCAGCAGCCAAGATCCCTACCGGCAGCGGGACCTCGAGCAGTACGTC. Amino acid sequence: CASSQDPYRQRDLEQYV. This chain joins TRBV4-1 and TRBJ2-7; 7 bases agree with TRBD2. CDR1 and CDR2 from the germline V gene are MGHRA and YSYEKL. V shed 0 bases, J shed 6 bases, and the junction held 14 bases outside the gene matches. This CDR3 contains 17 residues.

This clonotype was seen just once. The chain employs TRBV20-1 and TRBJ1-4; tentative D call: TRBD1 (6 bases). Looked up from germline, CDR1 is DFQATT and CDR2 is SNEGSKA (reference sequence). With 7 bases removed from V and 8 bases from J, the gap between germline ends came to 14 bases. The CDR3 runs 12 residues. The CDR3: CSGGGAGEKLFF. The CDR3 DNA sequence: TGCAGTGGAGGGGGGGCTGGAGAAAAACTGTTTTTT.

The chain employs TRBV6-2 or TRBV6-3 and TRBJ2-6; D possibly uses TRBD1 or TRBD2 (7 bases each). In germline, CDR1 is MNHEY, CDR2 SVGEGT. The CDR3 totals 22 residues. With 4 bases removed from V and 0 bases from J, the gap between germline ends came to 28 bases. The CDR3 sequence is CASSSVRGVRDSSLSGANVLTF. The CDR3 nucleotides read TGTGCCAGCAGTTCCGTACGGGGGGTAAGGGACAGCTCACTCTCTGGGGCCAACGTCCTGACTTTC.

This clonotype appeared once. The chain is built from TRBV7-3 and TRBJ1-1; D unclear. The V gene lost 5 bases and the J gene lost 1 base, with 11 bases spanning the gap. Per germline, CDR1 SGHTA and CDR2 FQGTGA. The CDR3 extends over 14 amino acids. CDR3 region: CASSPIAQNTEAFF. CDR3 bases: TGTGCCAGCAGCCCTATAGCGCAGAACACTGAAGCTTTCTTT.

V gene TRBV9 combines with J gene TRBJ2-2, with TRBD2 identical over 7 bases. The CDR3 sequence is 15 residues long. Germline-derived CDR1 and CDR2 are SGDLS and YYNGEE. V lost 3 bases to trimming and J lost 1 base; unmatched junction nucleotides: 3. The DNA for the CDR3 is TGTGCCAGCAGCGCTTTAGCGGGGAACACCGGGGAGCTGTTTTTT. Residues: CASSALAGNTGELFF.

The chain couples TRBV25-1 to TRBJ2-7; TRBD1 aligns across 10 bases. CDR3 size: 14 residues. CDR1 is MGHDK and CDR2 is SYGVNS in the germline V gene. The J segment lost 3 bases and the V segment lost 5 bases, leaving 4 bases of the junction unmatched. In DNA, the CDR3 is TGTGCCAGCAGTCCGGGACAGGGGAGCTACGAGCAGTACGTC. Translated, it gives CASSPGQGSYEQYV.

V usage is TRBV5-1 and J usage is TRBJ2-1; 8 bases are a match to TRBD2. V was clipped by 10 bases and J by 7 bases; unmatched bases: 13. The V gene's germline CDR1 is SGHRS and CDR2 YFSETQ. The CDR3 contains 14 residues. The DNA for the CDR3 is TGCGCCTCTAGGGGGAGCGGGAGATCGAATGAGCAGTTCTTC. It encodes CASRGSGRSNEQFF. Full variable domain (rest looked up from reference TRBV5-1 and TRBJ2-1): KAGVTQTPRYLIKTRGQQVTLSCSPISGHRSVSWYQQTPGQGLQFLFEYFSETQRNKGNFPGRFSGRQFSNSRSEMNVSTLELGDSALYLCASRGSGRSNEQFFGPGTRLTVL.

This chain connects TRBV30 to TRBJ2-5; D is possibly TRBD1 (6 bases). Germline values: CDR1 GTSNPN, CDR2 SVGIG (reference sequence). This CDR3 comprises 13 residues. Trimming stripped 3 bases from V and 7 bases from J, with 15 bases between. CDR3 DNA: TGTGCCTGGAGCCCGGGACAACCGGGGACCCAGTACTTC. Translating it yields CAWSPGQPGTQYF.

V is TRBV29-1 and J is TRBJ1-4, with D possibly TRBD1 on 5 matching bases. The germline CDR1 and CDR2 sequences are SQVTM and ANQGSEA. V lost 4 bases and J lost 2, with 14 bases in between. This CDR3 has 15 amino acids. The CDR3 protein is CSVAGTTETNEKLFF. CDR3 in DNA: TGCAGCGTTGCGGGGACGACAGAGACTAATGAAAAACTGTTTTTT.

The chain recombines TRBV6-1 with TRBJ1-1, with TRBD1 identical over 8 bases. The CDR3 is made up of 16 amino acids. Trimming took 5 bases from V and 2 from J; bases not matched to a gene: 10. CDR1 is MNHNS, CDR2 SASEGT, per germline. The CDR3 protein is CASSPPRTGLNTEAFF. CDR3 nucleotide sequence: TGTGCCAGCAGTCCCCCACGGACAGGGCTTAACACTGAAGCTTTCTTT.

The chain couples TRBV7-2 to TRBJ2-7; maybe TRBD2 (5 bases). V shed 6 bases and J shed 0 bases, with 9 bases lying between them. The CDR3 contains 13 residues. Germline assignment: CDR1 SGHTA and CDR2 FQGNSA. The CDR3 here is CASSLSGSYEQYF. The CDR3 DNA sequence: TGTGCCAGCAGTTTGAGCGGCTCCTACGAGCAGTACTTC. Together with reference TRBV7-2 and TRBJ2-7, the CDR3 gives the full variable domain: GAGVSQSPSNKVTEKGKDVELRCDPISGHTALYWYRQSLGQGLEFLIYFQGNSAPDKSGLPSDRFSAERTGGSVSTLTIQRTQQEDSAVYLCASSLSGSYEQYFGPGTRLTVT.

Here the CDR3 reads CASSPSGDGTGELFF. CDR3 in DNA: TGTGCCAGCAGTCCCTCCGGGGACGGCACCGGGGAGCTGTTTTTT. The chain has TRBV28 and TRBJ2-2; D might be TRBD1 or TRBD2, each matching 5 bases. The CDR3 has 15 amino acids. Trimming cost V 5 bases and J 4 bases, with 14 bases left between them. Germline lookup yields CDR1 MDHEN and CDR2 SYDVKM.